This entry lists 28 T cell receptor beta chains sequenced from one sample in a study of cytomegalovirus exposure and HLA in healthy donors. With 60 Vbeta and 13 Jbeta primers, the PCR was carried out. Assay: immunoSEQ multiplex PCR; the TCRdb copy retains only in-frame clones and omits some. The sample shows roughly 99,000 clones, about four fifths of them seen only once. What was sequenced was PBMCs. These receptors were collected from a woman aged 40 to 50 in good health and CMV-seronegative.

V usage is TRBV10-3 and J usage is TRBJ1-3; perhaps TRBD1 as D (6 bases). The CDR3 totals 18 residues. Per the germline V gene, CDR1 is ENHRY and CDR2 is SYGVKD. Trimming removed 6 bases from V and 2 bases from J, with 23 bases in between. Written as DNA, the CDR3 is TGTGCCATCAGGGGACCAGGGGTAGAGTATCTACCTGGAAACACCATATATTTT. It specifies CAIRGPGVEYLPGNTIYF.

CDR3 nucleotides: TGCGCCAGCAGCCGGGGACAGCCCCTGCTGATGAACACTGAAGCTTTCTTT. It specifies CASSRGQPLLMNTEAFF. The V gene is TRBV4-1, the J gene TRBJ1-1; 7 bases align to TRBD1. Germline lookup yields CDR1 MGHRA and CDR2 YSYEKL. The CDR3 consists of 17 residues. The ends lost 4 bases at V and 0 bases at J; junction bases unmatched: 11.

J is TRBJ2-7 and V is TRBV30, with a weak D call TRBD2 (6 bases). This CDR3 region has 12 residues. Trimming shortened V by 3 bases and J by 5 bases, and 11 bases separated the two germline ends. Per the germline V gene, CDR1 is GTSNPN and CDR2 is SVGIG (reference sequence). The CDR3 loop reads CAWRWGDHEQYF. CDR3 bases: TGTGCCTGGAGGTGGGGGGACCACGAGCAGTACTTC. Using reference TRBV30 and TRBJ2-7 for the parts outside the CDR3, the full variable domain is SQTIHQWPATLVQPVGSPLSLECTVEGTSNPNLYWYRQAAGRGLQLLFYSVGIGQISSEVPQNLSASRPQDRQFILSSKKLLLSDSGFYLCAWRWGDHEQYFGPGTRLTVT.

With regard to this clone: The junction and the germline gene differ at one end; a read error may be behind it. V gene TRBV7-9 combines with J gene TRBJ1-4, with 10 positions matching TRBD1. Germline V gene sequence: CDR1 SEHNR, CDR2 FQNEAQ (reference sequence). CDR3 size: 15 residues. The CDR3 protein is CASRLGTGANEKLFF. CDR3 DNA sequence: TGTGCCAGCAGGTTAGGGACAGGGGCGAATGAAAAACTGTTTTTT.

V and J are TRBV30 and TRBJ1-1; D is possibly TRBD1 (6 bases). This CDR3 contains 15 residues. The V end was cut by 2 bases, the J end by 2 bases, with 15 bases between. CDR1 GTSNPN and CDR2 SVGIG come from the germline V gene (reference sequence). This chain's CDR3 is CAWSSSDRTNTEAFF. CDR3 DNA sequence: TGTGCCTGGAGTTCCTCCGACAGGACAAACACTGAAGCTTTCTTT.

This clone has more than one count but fewer than ten. The chain recombines TRBV18 with TRBJ2-7; TRBD1 aligns across 9 bases. CDR3 length: 14 residues. The junction had 4 bases not matched to a gene; V was cut back by 3 bases and J by 4 bases. Per germline, CDR1 KGHSH and CDR2 LQKENI. CDR3 in amino acids: CASSPTGQGYEQYF. Written as DNA, the CDR3 is TGTGCCAGCTCACCCACGGGACAGGGATACGAGCAGTACTTC.

The rearrangement uses TRBV6-5 and TRBJ1-1, with 8 bases lining up with TRBD1. Germline lookup yields CDR1 MNHEY and CDR2 SVGAGI. The CDR3 loop spans 14 amino acids. Trimming cost V 5 bases and J 1 base; bases outside gene matches: 3. The CDR3 spells CASSLGTGNTEAFF. DNA for the CDR3: TGTGCCAGCAGTCTTGGGACAGGGAACACTGAAGCTTTCTTT.

V is TRBV7-2 and J is TRBJ1-2; D remains unclear. V lost 1 base, J lost 7 bases, and 7 bases lay in between. The CDR3 sequence is 12 residues long. CDR1 and CDR2 from the germline V gene are SGHTA and FQGNSA. As DNA, the CDR3 is TGTGCCAGCAGCTTAGGAGGTTTTGGCTACACCTTC. Its translation: CASSLGGFGYTF.

This clone ranks as medium-sized. The rearrangement uses TRBV6-4 and TRBJ1-2, with TRBD1 matching 9 bases. Germline V gene data show CDR1 as MRHNA and CDR2 as SNTAGT. The CDR3 is 15 residues long. Trimming cost V 3 bases and J 1 base; bases outside gene matches: 3. CDR3 sequence reads: CASSEGTGSNYGYTF. The CDR3 bases are TGTGCCAGCAGTGAGGGGACAGGGAGTAACTATGGCTACACCTTC.

This clone was observed a few times. The chain employs TRBV29-1 and TRBJ1-4; D might be TRBD1 (5 bases). Germline CDR1 reads SQVTM; CDR2 reads ANQGSEA. The CDR3 runs to 13 residues. V was trimmed by 6 bases and J by 6 bases, leaving 14 bases between them. The CDR3: CSVRAAGDEKLFF. As DNA, the CDR3 is TGCAGCGTCCGGGCGGCGGGGGATGAAAAACTGTTTTTT.

The V and J genes are TRBV7-9 and TRBJ2-1; 7 nucleotides align to TRBD1. Per germline, CDR1 SEHNR and CDR2 FQNEAQ (reference sequence). The CDR3 is 15 residues long. V was pared by 4 bases and J by 8 bases, with 11 bases of the junction left unmatched. CDR3 nucleotide sequence: TGTGCCAGCAGCTCGTCCGGGACAGTACAATATGAGCAGTTCTTC. Translated, it gives CASSSSGTVQYEQFF.

The rearrangement links TRBV7-8 to TRBJ1-1; D is unclear. The CDR3 has 13 amino acids. CDR1 is SGHVS and CDR2 is FQNEAQ in the germline V gene. The V and J ends lost 4 bases and 7 bases respectively, with 13 bases between them. Written as DNA, the CDR3 is TGTGCCAGCAGCTCCCCCTTTAACTTTGAAGCTTTCTTT. Protein product: CASSSPFNFEAFF.

This clone occurred a few times. The CDR3 sequence is CASSSPGLIYEQYF. The CDR3 nucleotides read TGTGCCAGCTCATCCCCGGGACTGATATACGAGCAGTACTTC. The chain employs TRBV18 and TRBJ2-7; D is perhaps TRBD2 (6 bases). This CDR3 comprises 14 residues. Between the trimmed V and J ends, which lost 5 bases and 4 bases, there was a span of 15 bases. CDR1 and CDR2 (germline): KGHSH, LQKENI.

The V and J genes are TRBV20-1 and TRBJ1-1; D unclear. CDR3 length equals 11 residues. V lost 5 bases and J 2 bases, leaving 6 bases between the germline ends. CDR1 is DFQATT, CDR2 SNEGSKA, per germline (reference sequence). The CDR3 region has the DNA TGCAGTGCTGCAGAAAACACTGAAGCTTTCTTT. It encodes CSAAENTEAFF.

The V gene is TRBV11-2, the J gene TRBJ1-2, with 8 bases that match TRBD1. The CDR3 spans 13 residues. V shed 5 bases, J shed 7 bases, and the junction held 6 bases outside the gene matches. The V gene's germline CDR1 is SGHAT and CDR2 FQNNGV. The CDR3: CASSPRQGLGYTF. In DNA form, the CDR3 reads TGTGCCAGCAGCCCGAGACAGGGGCTTGGCTACACCTTC.

This chain's CDR3 is CASSERASGGAYTQYF. The CDR3 DNA reads as TGTGCCAGCAGTGAAAGGGCTAGCGGGGGGGCATATACGCAGTATTTT. The chain couples TRBV6-4 to TRBJ2-3, with 12 bases aligning to TRBD2. From germline, CDR1 is MRHNA and CDR2 SNTAGT. This CDR3 comprises 16 residues. V dropped 3 bases and J dropped 7; count of bases not matched to a gene: 8.

This rearrangement joins TRBV5-1 to TRBJ2-3, with 11 bases fitting TRBD1. The V segment lost 4 bases and the J segment 0 bases; nucleotides outside the gene matches: 4. The CDR3 totals 16 residues. The germline CDR1 and CDR2 sequences are SGHRS and YFSETQ. The CDR3 region is CASSIGQGASTDTQYF. CDR3 in DNA: TGCGCCAGCAGCATTGGACAGGGGGCTAGCACAGATACGCAGTATTTT.

This chain uses TRBV29-1 with TRBJ2-5; 8 bases map to TRBD1. The J call is uncertain, as TRBJ2-7 better fits the DNA end. Germline V lookup: CDR1 SQVTM, CDR2 ANQGSEA. This CDR3 is built from 13 residues. The DNA for the CDR3 is TGCAGCGTTGATACAGGGGGCTCCTACGAGCAGTACTTC. Translating gives CSVDTGGSYEQYF.

The chain links TRBV2 to TRBJ1-1, with D unclear. The germline gives CDR1 SNHLY, CDR2 FYNNEI. This CDR3 comprises 13 residues. V was trimmed by 4 bases and J by 1 base, leaving 7 bases between them. The CDR3 sequence: CASSGHPNTEAFF. CDR3 in DNA: TGTGCCAGCAGTGGACACCCGAACACTGAAGCTTTCTTT.

The chain employs TRBV15 and TRBJ1-3; D possibly corresponds to TRBD1 (5 bases). The CDR3 length is 15 residues. Germline CDR1 is LNHNV and CDR2 is YYDKDF (reference sequence). Trimming took off 0 bases at V and 4 bases at J, with 10 bases between the two ends. The DNA of the CDR3 is TGTGCCACCAGCAGAGAGGCAGGGTGGGGAAACACCATATATTTT. Translation: CATSREAGWGNTIYF. Combining the CDR3 with reference TRBV15 and TRBJ1-3 gives the whole variable domain DAMVIQNPRYQVTQFGKPVTLSCSQTLNHNVMYWYQQKSSQAPKLLFHYYDKDFNNEADTPDNFQSRRPNTSFCFLDIRSPGLGDTAMYLCATSREAGWGNTIYFGEGSWLTVV.

V gene TRBV7-9 combines with J gene TRBJ1-2, with 9 bases fitting TRBD1. V lost 0 bases and J lost 7; bases outside the gene matches: 6. CDR3 size: 15 residues. Germline V lookup: CDR1 SEHNR, CDR2 FQNEAQ (reference sequence). DNA for the CDR3: TGTGCCAGCAGCTTAGCAGGGACAGGGAGCCTTGGCTACACCTTC. It is translated as CASSLAGTGSLGYTF.

As to this clone: Other DNA sequences in this sample translate to the same CDR3. The genes are TRBV7-2 and TRBJ1-6, with 9 bases lining up with TRBD1. CDR1 SGHTA and CDR2 FQGNSA come from the germline V gene. The J segment lost 7 bases and the V segment lost 5 bases, leaving 6 bases of the junction unmatched. The CDR3 sequence is 15 residues long. CDR3 in DNA: TGTGCCAGCAGCCCCAGGGACAGGGACAATTCACCCCTCCACTTT. Encoded protein: CASSPRDRDNSPLHF.

The rearrangement links TRBV27 to TRBJ2-5; D possibly corresponds to TRBD1 (6 bases). V was pared by 5 bases and J by 5 bases, with 9 bases between. This CDR3 region has 12 residues. Germline CDR1 is MNHEY and CDR2 is SMNVEV (reference sequence). This CDR3 is CASSLRGETQYF. The DNA for the CDR3 is TGTGCCAGCAGTCTCAGGGGTGAGACCCAGTACTTC.

The V gene is TRBV9, the J gene TRBJ2-1; 11 positions agree with TRBD2. The germline V gene has CDR1 SGDLS and CDR2 YYNGEE. CDR3 length: 15 residues. The V and J ends lost 4 bases and 4 bases, in that order; junction bases with no gene match: 4. CDR3 DNA sequence: TGTGCCAGCAGCATGACTAGCGGGGAATACAATGAGCAGTTCTTC. This sequence encodes CASSMTSGEYNEQFF. Complete variable domain (other parts from reference TRBV9 and TRBJ2-1): DSGVTQTPKHLITATGQRVTLRCSPRSGDLSVYWYQQSLDQGLQFLIQYYNGEERAKGNILERFSAQQFPDLHSELNLSSLELGDSALYFCASSMTSGEYNEQFFGPGTRLTVL.

This clone was seen only once. The chain joins TRBV28 to TRBJ1-5, with a weak D call TRBD1 (5 bases). V lost 7 bases to trimming and J lost 0 bases, with 16 bases between them. Germline loops: CDR1 MDHEN, CDR2 SYDVKM. The CDR3 covers 16 residues. In DNA form, the CDR3 reads TGTGCCAGCACCCGAGGTTGGGGCTCTAGCAATCAGCCCCAGCATTTT. Protein product: CASTRGWGSSNQPQHF.

The V and J genes are TRBV6-6 and TRBJ2-1; 8 nucleotides align to TRBD1. The J segment lost 6 bases and the V segment lost 5 bases, leaving 6 bases of the junction unmatched. The germline V gene has CDR1 MNHNY and CDR2 SVGAGI (reference sequence). This CDR3 has 14 amino acids. CDR3 loop: CASSDTGGRNEQFF. The CDR3 nucleotides read TGTGCCAGCAGTGACACAGGGGGACGCAATGAGCAGTTCTTC.

The gene calls are TRBV6-6 and TRBJ1-1; 8 bases agree with TRBD1. J was trimmed by 5 bases and V by 5 bases; bases with no gene match: 13. Germline CDR1 is MNHNY and CDR2 is SVGAGI (reference sequence). The CDR3 spans 16 residues. Here the CDR3 DNA reads TGTGCCAGCAGTCCAATATCAGGACAGGGTTTGACTGAAGCTTTCTTT. This gives the protein CASSPISGQGLTEAFF.

The chain uses TRBV5-1 and TRBJ2-2, with 7 bases matching TRBD1. CDR3 size: 13 residues. The V gene's germline CDR1 is SGHRS and CDR2 YFSETQ. The trim removed 7 bases at V and 4 bases at J, leaving 4 bases unmatched. In DNA form, the CDR3 reads TGCGCCAGCGGGACAGATGGCACCGGGGAGCTGTTTTTT. As protein: CASGTDGTGELFF.